The entry that follows covers one TCR beta chain sequence. At least ten counts were recorded for this clone. This receptor's antigen is unknown. No clone much larger than this one lies a single base away; base qualities are absent. The sample originates from a study of beta chain features in type 1 diabetes (dated by TCRdb to 2016 to 2018). About the study as a whole: No differences in mean age, gender distribution, total cell number or subset yield were found between patients and healthy donors. In the study, recently diagnosed type 1 diabetes patients and matched healthy donors were compared on the TCRB repertoires of their sorted circulating CD4+ T cell subsets. Across all samples, some 100,000,000 sorted cells were examined, and cell number per subset correlated strongly with RNA yield. Regulatory and stem cell-like memory subsets were obtained from only 8 patients and roughly eight healthy donors, while naive and central memory subsets were obtained from all 30 or so donors.

Overall results and qualifications from the work: The naive, central memory and regulatory TCRB repertoires appeared to resemble one another more closely among patients than among healthy donors. A moderate but significant shortening of TCRB CDR3 length was observed in type 1 diabetes patients in all four CD4+ subsets. Patients with type 1 diabetes made fewer insertions and deleted more nucleotides at VDJ recombination sites, implying thymic rearrangement abnormalities. Shorter templates might be favored by PCR, yet because patient and control samples were amplified and corrected together, any such skew would affect both groups equally. Sequencing cDNA rather than genomic DNA could over-represent highly expressing activated cells, although activation and CD3 levels did not differ between groups. Because the HLA sub-analyses included only small numbers of individuals, any influence of HLA type on TCRB rearrangement was left unresolved.

All of the isolated RNA was reverse transcribed with the High Capacity cDNA Reverse Transcription Kit, so expressed TCRB transcripts were sequenced. Naive, central memory and regulatory T cell samples underwent deep immunoSEQ sequencing, averaging approximately 3.3 million total reads per sample. After sorted cells were lysed in RLT buffer, RNA was extracted with DNase-treated RNeasy Micro or Mini kits, with the choice depending on cell number. Each cell subset was processed on its own to prevent cross-contamination, while patient and healthy donor samples were processed together. The immunoSEQ multiplex PCR was used to amplify TCRB sequences from cDNA, generating 87-bp fragments that spanned the CDR3 region. Sequencing of the amplicons was done on the Illumina HiSeq platform. Regarding the original processing steps: Synthetic template baselines were used to correct PCR bias computationally, reads within Hamming distance 2 were collapsed, and singletons that could not be merged were discarded. Reads were aligned to IMGT to assign V, D and J genes, CDR3 length, and insertions or deletions at six rearrangement sites. Within each subset, clonotype counts were normalized to sorted cell number, after which true diversity and Gini coefficients were computed with the tcR R package. The overlap coefficient, calculated on TCRB nucleotide sequences, was used to measure repertoire sharing. TCRdb provides this immuneACCESS table in a form limited to in-frame rearrangements. Some clones are lacking; in checked studies, under half of them reflect an unresolved V gene, and why the rest are absent is not known. Clone size and the V and J calls come from that table; the DNA yielded D and trimming. Across this sample there are around 250,000 clones, with about 25% seen only once. Roughly 4% of the sample is held by the ten biggest clonotypes.

From each donor, a single peripheral blood sample of about 110 mL on average was drawn into heparinised tubes. Using a panel that included CD45RO, CCR7, CD25, CD127, CD95 and CD27, naive, central memory, regulatory and stem cell-like memory CD4+ T cells were sorted on a BD FACSAria II. A purity above 95% was achieved for all sorted populations. PBMCs were isolated right away by Lymphoprep density gradient centrifugation and were stained directly, without culture. So that batch effects would be minimized, each experiment stained and sorted samples in pairs, pairing one healthy donor with one patient. Including the terminal cysteine and phenylalanine, the CDR3 comprises 16 residues. The retained sequence is limited to the CDR3, 48 bases, with the frame set at the first base. The germline V gene supplies CDR1 SGHAT and CDR2 FQNNGV. The junction shows trimming of 2 bases on V and 2 bases on J, and the gene matches do not reach 3 bases of it.

The chain is assembled from TRBV11-2 and TRBJ2-3, and 11 junction bases match TRBD2. The sequencing sample was made of central memory CD4+ T cells from blood. This sequence originates from a man aged 25-45 years in good health. The CDR3 amino acid sequence is: CASSLTLAGATDTQYF. At the DNA level, the sequence is TGTGCCAGCAGCTTAACACTAGCGGGGGCCACAGATACGCAGTATTTT.